Listed below are T cell receptor beta chains from one sample, sequenced in a study of blood T cell repertoires in COVID-19. Sequencing was performed with immunoSEQ multiplex PCR; in TCRdb, only in-frame clones are kept and a portion is missing. The sample has under 300,000 clones, roughly four fifths seen once. Material: peripheral blood. The receptors were sampled from a man aged 50-60 years with acute or convalescent COVID-19. Both conserved end residues are trimmed from each CDR3. D genes are given only for firm matches. Clone size is not always given. Where it is, it says once, few, many or a class for expanded clones.

v_gene | d_gene | abundance | CDR3aa
TRBV3-1/TRBV3-2 | TRBD1 | . | ASSDRDRGAYEQY
TRBV30 | . | . | AWSVPGGGGYEQY
TRBV5-1 | . | few | ASSLVQANTEAF
TRBV9 | . | once | ASSVSGIADTQY
TRBV6-1 | . | once | ASTNGQGTNTEAF
TRBV7-9 | . | . | ASSTEQFTEAF
TRBV25-1 | . | . | ASSDPRALMGELF
TRBV20-1 | . | once | SPELDQPQH
TRBV10-3 | . | . | AISDGLYYYEQY
TRBV27 | TRBD1 | . | ASSTGTGSSRGYNEQF
TRBV19 | . | . | ASSQVGAPNNEQF
TRBV18 | . | . | ASSPRELYSNQPQH
TRBV7-9 | . | . | ASSLEGDLGYGYT
TRBV19 | TRBD1 | . | ASSTSGTGAREKLF
TRBV9 | . | . | ASSVGSQGGKLF
TRBV7-3 | TRBD1 | . | ASSLRDRGMGYNEQF
TRBV5-1 | TRBD1 | . | ASSHITYNRDREYEQY
TRBV10-2 | TRBD2 | once | ASSDAGGPYNEQF
TRBV5-4 | TRBD1 | . | ASSSGQGAFRAF
TRBV5-5 | TRBD1 | . | ASSRTGGSPSEKLF
TRBV18 | . | . | ASSPGASTDTQY
TRBV4-1 | TRBD1 | . | ASSQETGTRPQH
TRBV4-1 | . | . | ASSRTHQGGEQF
TRBV7-8 | . | once | ASSLGSGGRGDQPQH
TRBV21-1 | . | . | ASSKENRANTGELF
TRBV6-5 | TRBD1 | . | ASSIRQGIAYEQY
TRBV12-3/TRBV12-4 | . | . | ASSPSSGYGYT
TRBV6-5 | TRBD1 | . | ASQTGYGGYT
TRBV11-2 | TRBD1 | . | ASSFTGTGSYSPLH
TRBV27 | . | . | ASSFLNEQF
TRBV10-2 | TRBD2 | . | ASSVTSASYEQY
TRBV3-1/TRBV3-2 | . | . | ASSHRETQY
TRBV27 | . | . | ASSLYLATLGEQY
TRBV4-2 | TRBD2 | . | ASSQGTSGGSYNEQF
TRBV7-6 | TRBD1 | . | ASSLGHRGVPTGGLEGEKLF
TRBV14 | . | . | ASSQVSGNYGYT
TRBV19 | TRBD2 | . | ASSPGLADIAKNIQY
TRBV5-4 | . | . | ASRQPSRPLS
TRBV6-5 | TRBD2 | . | ASRTSGRTFREQY
TRBV30 | TRBD1 | . | ASGTEINEKLF
TRBV19 | TRBD1 | . | ASTRQGNQPQH
TRBV5-4 | . | . | ASSSGFGGNTIY
TRBV19 | TRBD1 | once | ASSIGTGNTGELF
TRBV5-1 | TRBD2 | . | ASSRTSGGTYEQY
TRBV4-1 | . | . | ASSQDRGEAF